These 30 T cell receptor beta chains came from one sample sequenced in a study of T cells after yellow fever vaccination. MiXCR, applied by TCRdb to the 5' RACE reads, yields one record per CDR3 protein. The repertoire holds hundreds of thousands of distinct CDR3 sequences, with around 4.9% as singletons. Sequencing was performed on CD4+ T cells sorted from PBMCs, taken on the day of the yellow fever booster vaccination. The receptor source for this set is a man aged 18 to 30 who received the YFV17D yellow fever vaccine.

There are many counts of this clonotype. The gene calls are TRBV15 and TRBJ1-2; tentatively, D is TRBD1 (6 bases). This CDR3 has 14 residues. The ends were cut back, 0 bases at V and 8 bases at J, with 13 bases in the middle. CDR1 and CDR2 (germline): LNHNV, YYDKDF (reference sequence). The CDR3 region is CATSRDQGPGGYTF. The CDR3 DNA reads TGTGCCACCAGCAGAGATCAGGGGCCCGGCGGCTACACCTTC.

The chain combines TRBV5-1 with TRBJ1-1; D is ambiguous. The CDR3 is made up of 16 amino acids. CDR1 SGHRS and CDR2 YFSETQ come from the germline V gene. Deletions cut 4 bases from V and 5 bases from J, with 21 bases between. As DNA, the CDR3 is TGCGCCAGCAGCCTTTTTTCGGTAGGATTGATGACTGAAGCTTTCTTT. Translation gives CASSLFSVGLMTEAFF.

The gene calls are TRBV2 and TRBJ2-2; D is uncertain. The germline CDR1 and CDR2 sequences are SNHLY and FYNNEI. CDR3 length: 11 amino acids. The germline V and J ends were trimmed by 6 bases and 6 bases, with 5 bases remaining between them. This CDR3 is CASSASGELFF. The CDR3 region has the DNA TGTGCCAGCAGCGCCTCCGGGGAGCTGTTTTTT. Full variable domain (rest looked up from reference TRBV2 and TRBJ2-2): EPEVTQTPSHQVTQMGQEVILRCVPISNHLYFYWYRQILGQKVEFLVSFYNNEISEKSEIFDDQFSVERPDGSNFTLKIRSTKLEDSAMYFCASSASGELFFGEGSRLTVL.

This clonotype was observed a single time. The CDR3 nucleotides are TGTGCCATCAGTGAGTCGGACACAGATACGCAGTATTTT. Its translation: CAISESDTDTQYF. V is TRBV10-3 and J is TRBJ2-3; D call uncertain. Germline V gives CDR1 ENHRY, CDR2 SYGVKD. This CDR3 is 13 amino acids long. V gave up 0 bases and J gave up 2 bases, with 3 bases separating them.

This clonotype showed up many times. The V gene is TRBV10-3, the J gene TRBJ2-1; D is possibly TRBD1 (6 bases). V dropped 8 bases and J dropped 5 bases, with 10 bases sitting between them. Per the germline V gene, CDR1 is ENHRY and CDR2 is SYGVKD. The CDR3 sequence is 12 residues long. The DNA of the CDR3 is TGTGCCATCTCAGGGGACCACAATGAGCAGTTCTTC. This sequence encodes CAISGDHNEQFF.

This clonotype was observed a handful of times. V gene TRBV9 combines with J gene TRBJ1-1, with a weak D call TRBD1 (5 bases). Germline CDR1 and CDR2: SGDLS and YYNGEE. Trimming left V 0 bases short and J 3 bases short, with 12 bases between. The CDR3 extends over 15 amino acids. The CDR3 nucleotides read TGTGCCAGCAGCGTAGAGGAGGGGATAGACACTGAAGCTTTCTTT. It specifies CASSVEEGIDTEAFF.

A few counts support this clonotype. The chain joins TRBV7-2 to TRBJ2-7; D uncertain. Germline V CDR1 and CDR2: SGHTA, FQGNSA. The CDR3 extends over 13 amino acids. The V gene lost 1 base and the J gene lost 3 bases, with 7 bases spanning the gap. CDR3 sequence reads: CASSLVLVYEQYF. The CDR3 bases are TGTGCCAGCAGCTTAGTGTTGGTCTACGAGCAGTACTTC.

The table lists this clonotype with many counts. The V call is TRBV7-3, the J call TRBJ1-4; 10 bases line up with TRBD1. The CDR3 runs 16 residues. V trimming: 5 bases; J trimming: 7 bases; junction bases outside the gene matches: 10. In germline, CDR1 is SGHTA, CDR2 FQGTGA. The chain's CDR3 is CASSPSRTGGCEKLFF. CDR3 bases: TGTGCCAGCAGCCCATCCCGGACAGGGGGTTGTGAAAAACTGTTTTTT.

This clonotype has more than one count but fewer than ten. The rearrangement uses TRBV4-1 and TRBJ2-3; 12 bases align to TRBD2. Germline V gene lookup returns CDR1 MGHRA and CDR2 YSYEKL. This CDR3 contains 18 residues. J lost 4 bases, V lost 0 bases, and 8 bases had no gene match. CDR3 protein: CASSQDPSASGGADTQYF. CDR3 bases: TGCGCCAGCAGCCAAGATCCGTCGGCTAGCGGGGGGGCAGATACGCAGTATTTT.

The V call is TRBV3-1, the J call TRBJ2-7; D is possibly TRBD1 (7 bases). Germline V gene data show CDR1 as LGHDT and CDR2 as YNNKEL (reference sequence). V dropped 5 bases and J dropped 5 bases, with 16 bases sitting between them. There are 14 residues in the CDR3. CDR3 amino acids: CASSNRQGGNEQYF. The CDR3 DNA reads TGTGCCAGCAGCAATCGACAGGGCGGGAACGAGCAGTACTTC.

This clonotype was counted at least ten times. The chain joins TRBV20-1 to TRBJ2-3, with D possibly matching TRBD2 (7 bases). Trimming took off 3 bases at V and 5 bases at J, with 15 bases between the two ends. CDR1 is DFQATT and CDR2 is SNEGSKA in the germline V gene (reference sequence). The CDR3 has 14 amino acids. The CDR3 bases are TGCAGTGCTAGTCTGGGGGGGCGGGGAGATACGCAGTATTTT. Its protein is CSASLGGRGDTQYF.

For the CDR3, the DNA is TGTGCCAGCAGCCCCCCTTCGGGACAGACCACAGATACGCAGTATTTT. It yields the protein CASSPPSGQTTDTQYF. This chain links TRBV5-4 with TRBJ2-3; 7 bases are shared with TRBD1. Germline-derived CDR1 and CDR2 are SGHNT and YYREEE (reference sequence). The ends lost 4 bases at V and 2 bases at J; junction bases unmatched: 10. The CDR3 totals 16 residues.

This clonotype was counted ten times or more. In DNA form, the CDR3 reads TGTGCCATCAGAGGACAGGGGGCGTCTGAAGCTTTCTTT. Translating gives CAIRGQGASEAFF. The rearrangement uses TRBV10-3 and TRBJ1-1, with 11 bases matching TRBD1. Germline CDR1 reads ENHRY; CDR2 reads SYGVKD. The CDR3 has 13 residues. J lost 6 bases, V lost 6 bases, and 3 bases had no gene match.

This chain joins TRBV7-8 and TRBJ1-3; D gene unclear. With 5 bases removed from V and 0 bases from J, the gap between germline ends came to 20 bases. Per the germline V gene, CDR1 is SGHVS and CDR2 is FQNEAQ. The CDR3 covers 18 residues. CDR3 sequence reads: CASSLRSAALFSGNTIYF. Written as DNA, the CDR3 is TGTGCCAGCAGCCTACGGAGCGCGGCCTTGTTCTCTGGAAACACCATATATTTT. The variable domain in full, completed from reference TRBV7-8 and TRBJ1-3, reads GAGVSQSPRYKVAKRGQDVALRCDPISGHVSLFWYQQALGQGPEFLTYFQNEAQLDKSGLPSDRFFAERPEGSVSTLKIQRTQQEDSAVYLCASSLRSAALFSGNTIYFGEGSWLTVV.

This clonotype was counted many times. The chain is built from TRBV9 and TRBJ1-5; a possible D gene is TRBD1 (6 bases). Trimming pared 0 bases from V and 2 bases from J, leaving 12 bases between. The CDR3 has 16 residues. Germline V gives CDR1 SGDLS, CDR2 YYNGEE. Written as DNA, the CDR3 is TGTGCCAGCAGCGTAGGTGGGACAATAGGCAATCAGCCCCAGCATTTT. Protein: CASSVGGTIGNQPQHF.

Ten or more counts support this clonotype. The V gene is TRBV5-1, the J gene TRBJ2-7; the D gene is possibly TRBD1 (6 bases). The CDR3 has 14 amino acids. V shed 2 bases and J shed 0 bases, with 9 bases lying between them. The germline CDR1 and CDR2 sequences are SGHRS and YFSETQ. CDR3 in amino acids: CASSFPGDSYEQYF. The DNA for the CDR3 is TGCGCCAGCAGCTTTCCAGGGGACTCCTACGAGCAGTACTTC.

This chain links TRBV7-2 with TRBJ2-5; D gene ambiguous. This CDR3 contains 14 residues. V was clipped by 5 bases and J by 2 bases, with 12 bases between them. Germline V gene data show CDR1 as SGHTA and CDR2 as FQGNSA. In DNA form, the CDR3 reads TGTGCCAGCAGCCGGGCGAGATCTCAAGAGACCCAGTACTTC. This translates into CASSRARSQETQYF. The full variable domain, completed using reference TRBV7-2 and TRBJ2-5, is GAGVSQSPSNKVTEKGKDVELRCDPISGHTALYWYRQSLGQGLEFLIYFQGNSAPDKSGLPSDRFSAERTGGSVSTLTIQRTQQEDSAVYLCASSRARSQETQYFGPGTRLLVL.

This clonotype has more than one count but fewer than ten. The V gene is TRBV9, the J gene TRBJ1-6; perhaps TRBD1 as D (6 bases). CDR1 is SGDLS and CDR2 is YYNGEE in the germline V gene. CDR3 length: 15 amino acids. V was clipped by 0 bases and J by 10 bases, with 14 bases between them. The CDR3 reads CASSVVGGGGSPLHF. CDR3 nucleotide sequence: TGTGCCAGCAGCGTAGTAGGAGGGGGGGGCTCACCCCTCCACTTT.

This clonotype came up many times. This chain joins TRBV5-1 and TRBJ2-7; D is possibly TRBD2 (5 bases). Germline CDR1 and CDR2: SGHRS and YFSETQ. The CDR3 contains 15 residues. Between the trimmed V and J ends, which lost 0 bases and 2 bases, there was a span of 12 bases. The DNA for the CDR3 is TGCGCCAGCAGCTTGGTTCCCCCGGGAACCTACGAGCAGTACTTC. It encodes CASSLVPPGTYEQYF.

This clonotype was found many times. The rearrangement links TRBV7-2 to TRBJ1-2; D is unclear. This CDR3 spans 15 amino acids. In germline, CDR1 is SGHTA, CDR2 FQGNSA. The V end was cut by 1 base, the J end by 0 bases, with 9 bases between. The CDR3 reads CASSLVLNTNYGYTF. The CDR3 DNA reads TGTGCCAGCAGCTTAGTTTTGAACACTAACTATGGCTACACCTTC.

The chain couples TRBV9 to TRBJ1-2, with D unresolved. CDR3 length equals 13 residues. V gave up 0 bases and J gave up 6 bases, with 9 bases separating them. Germline V gives CDR1 SGDLS, CDR2 YYNGEE. The CDR3 DNA sequence: TGTGCCAGCAGCGTAGACGGGGTAGATGGCTACACCTTC. It is translated as CASSVDGVDGYTF.

This clonotype was found many times. The chain is built from TRBV20-1 and TRBJ2-7; tentatively, D is TRBD1 or TRBD2 (7 bases each). V was trimmed by 4 bases and J by 5 bases, leaving 15 bases between them. The V gene's germline CDR1 is DFQATT and CDR2 SNEGSKA (reference sequence). The CDR3 length is 13 residues. The CDR3 sequence is CSATQGGANEQYF. The CDR3 DNA follows: TGCAGTGCTACCCAGGGGGGGGCGAACGAGCAGTACTTC.

The chain is built from TRBV7-9 and TRBJ2-7; 7 bases are a match to TRBD1. The CDR3 is 15 amino acids. Germline V gene data show CDR1 as SEHNR and CDR2 as FQNEAQ (reference sequence). The junction had 10 bases not matched to a gene; V was cut back by 5 bases and J by 3 bases. CDR3 residues: CASSTMGTVNYEQYF. The DNA for the CDR3 is TGTGCCAGCAGCACAATGGGGACAGTTAACTACGAGCAGTACTTC.

The chain's CDR3 is CASSLQGGVDTQYF. CDR3 nucleotide sequence: TGTGCCAGCAGTTTACAGGGGGGGGTGGATACGCAGTATTTT. This sequence joins TRBV6-1 and TRBJ2-3, with D possibly matching TRBD1 (8 bases). Trimming pared 5 bases from V and 6 bases from J, leaving 15 bases between. Per germline, CDR1 MNHNS and CDR2 SASEGT. The CDR3 consists of 14 residues.

This clonotype appeared a few times. This CDR3 reads CASLARGASDTQYF. Written as DNA, the CDR3 is TGTGCCAGCTTGGCCCGGGGGGCATCAGATACGCAGTATTTT. This chain links TRBV2 with TRBJ2-3, with D possibly matching TRBD2 (7 bases). V was shortened by 8 bases and J by 4 bases, with 16 bases between the two germline ends. Germline V gene lookup returns CDR1 SNHLY and CDR2 FYNNEI. The length of the CDR3 is 14 residues.

This clonotype was seen ten or more times. The chain carries TRBV7-9 and TRBJ2-7; the match to TRBD1 covers 8 bases. V trimming: 4 bases; J trimming: 11 bases; junction bases outside the gene matches: 7. Per germline, CDR1 SEHNR and CDR2 FQNEAQ (reference sequence). CDR3 length: 12 amino acids. The CDR3 loop reads CASSSQGEGEYF. The DNA of the CDR3 is TGTGCCAGCAGCTCACAGGGGGAAGGGGAGTACTTC. The full variable domain, its missing parts supplied by reference TRBV7-9 and TRBJ2-7, is DTGVSQNPRHKITKRGQNVTFRCDPISEHNRLYWYRQTLGQGPEFLTYFQNEAQLEKSRLLSDRFSAERPKGSFSTLEIQRTEQGDSAMYLCASSSQGEGEYFGPGTRLTVT.

The chain couples TRBV6-1 to TRBJ2-3; the D is unclear. Germline CDR1 and CDR2: MNHNS and SASEGT. V lost 5 bases, J lost 2 bases, and 8 bases lay in between. The CDR3 totals 13 residues. The CDR3 sequence: CASSIPLTDTQYF. In DNA, the CDR3 is TGTGCCAGCAGTATCCCCCTCACAGATACGCAGTATTTT.

The chain has TRBV29-1 and TRBJ2-3; D remains unclear. This CDR3 comprises 14 residues. The germline CDR1 and CDR2 sequences are SQVTM and ANQGSEA. V was shortened by 4 bases and J by 0 bases, with 11 bases between the two germline ends. The CDR3 here is CSVATASSTDTQYF. In DNA, the CDR3 is TGCAGCGTTGCGACTGCTAGTAGCACAGATACGCAGTATTTT.

This clonotype was recorded many times. The chain carries TRBV5-4 and TRBJ2-2; D is uncertain. V lost 2 bases to trimming and J lost 5 bases, with 10 bases between them. The CDR3 totals 14 residues. The germline V gene encodes CDR1 SGHNT and CDR2 YYREEE (reference sequence). The CDR3 loop is CASSFRGVTGELFF. DNA for the CDR3: TGTGCCAGCAGCTTCCGAGGCGTTACCGGGGAGCTGTTTTTT.

The rearrangement links TRBV5-1 to TRBJ2-1, with a weak D call TRBD2 (6 bases). This CDR3 region has 15 residues. In germline, CDR1 is SGHRS, CDR2 YFSETQ. V dropped 5 bases and J dropped 3 bases, with 15 bases sitting between them. CDR3 amino acids: CASRSGGTVYNEQFF. The CDR3 nucleotides read TGCGCCAGCAGGTCTGGGGGGACGGTCTACAATGAGCAGTTCTTC.